The source of this T cell receptor beta chain is a study of blood T cell repertoires in COVID-19. Study information: Material from acute and convalescent COVID-19 was sourced from the United States, Italy and Spain. From T cells, B-cell-depleted T cells, or PBMCs came the material, which was cDNA or gDNA.

The CDR3 has 17 residues. V was clipped by 5 bases and J by 2 bases; unmatched bases: 12. From germline, CDR1 is SEHNR and CDR2 FQNEAQ (reference sequence). The assay was immunoSEQ multiplex PCR, and TCRdb's table has in-frame clones only and misses some. The table has 200,000 to 300,000 clones, roughly 90% seen once. V is TRBV7-9 and J is TRBJ1-1, with 9 bases lining up with TRBD1. Sequencing was done on a sample of peripheral blood. The clonotype was recovered from a man aged 55-75 years who had recovered from COVID-19. The CDR3 DNA reads TGTGCCAGCAGCGCCCAACAGGGGGCGAAAATTAACACTGAAGCTTTCTTT. Its translation: CASSAQQGAKINTEAFF.